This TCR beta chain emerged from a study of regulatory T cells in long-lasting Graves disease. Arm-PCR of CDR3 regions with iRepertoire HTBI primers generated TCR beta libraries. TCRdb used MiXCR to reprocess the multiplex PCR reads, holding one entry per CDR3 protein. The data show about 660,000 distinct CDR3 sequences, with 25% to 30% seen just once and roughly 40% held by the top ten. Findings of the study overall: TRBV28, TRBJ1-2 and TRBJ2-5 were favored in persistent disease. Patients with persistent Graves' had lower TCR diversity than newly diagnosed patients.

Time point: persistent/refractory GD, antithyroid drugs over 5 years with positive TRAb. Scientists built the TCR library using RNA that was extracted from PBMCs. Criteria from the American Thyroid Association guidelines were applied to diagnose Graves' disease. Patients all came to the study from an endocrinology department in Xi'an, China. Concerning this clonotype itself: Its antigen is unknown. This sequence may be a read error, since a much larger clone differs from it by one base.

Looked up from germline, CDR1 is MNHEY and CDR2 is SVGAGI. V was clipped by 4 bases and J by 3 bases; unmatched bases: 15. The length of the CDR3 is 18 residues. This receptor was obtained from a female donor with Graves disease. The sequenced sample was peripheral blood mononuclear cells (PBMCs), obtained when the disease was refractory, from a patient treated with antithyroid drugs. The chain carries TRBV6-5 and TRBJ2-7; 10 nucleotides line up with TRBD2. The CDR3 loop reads CASSCSVASGSAYYEQYF. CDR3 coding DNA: TGTGCCAGCAGTTGCTCGGTGGCTAGCGGGAGTGCCTACTACGAGCAGTACTTC.